The next 20 T cell receptor beta chains were all read from a single sample in a study of Ad26.COV2.S vaccination and SARS-CoV-2 variants. Method: immunoSEQ multiplex PCR; TCRdb's copy keeps in-frame clones and lacks some. Of some 190,000 clones listed, about 83% are singletons. Sample: peripheral blood, taken after recovery from COVID-19. The receptors originated from a human donor who had recovered from COVID-19.

The rearrangement uses TRBV4-1 and TRBJ1-1; D might be TRBD1 (6 bases). The V gene lost 2 bases and the J gene lost 3 bases, with 19 bases spanning the gap. The CDR3 spans 17 residues. From germline, CDR1 is MGHRA and CDR2 YSYEKL. The CDR3 nucleotides read TGCGCCAGCAGCCAACCCGGGACACGGACTGTAGACACTGAAGCTTTCTTT. It is translated as CASSQPGTRTVDTEAFF.

This chain joins TRBV13 and TRBJ2-2; the D gene is possibly TRBD2 (7 bases). In germline, CDR1 is PRHDT, CDR2 FYEKMQ (reference sequence). This CDR3 region has 15 residues. V dropped 2 bases and J dropped 4 bases, with 11 bases sitting between them. The chain's CDR3 is CASSLFRGGTGELFF. The CDR3 nucleotides read TGTGCCAGCAGCTTATTTAGGGGGGGCACCGGGGAGCTGTTTTTT.

The V gene is TRBV2, the J gene TRBJ2-5; a weak D match, TRBD2 (5 bases). The CDR3 length is 13 residues. Trimming pared 5 bases from V and 1 base from J, leaving 8 bases between. CDR1 is SNHLY and CDR2 is FYNNEI in the germline V gene. CDR3 DNA: TGTGCCAGCAGTTGGACTTCCCAAGAGACCCAGTACTTC. Its translation: CASSWTSQETQYF. The full variable domain, rest sourced from reference TRBV2 and TRBJ2-5, is EPEVTQTPSHQVTQMGQEVILRCVPISNHLYFYWYRQILGQKVEFLVSFYNNEISEKSEIFDDQFSVERPDGSNFTLKIRSTKLEDSAMYFCASSWTSQETQYFGPGTRLLVL.

The chain uses TRBV9 and TRBJ2-1, with TRBD2 matching 8 bases. V was clipped by 0 bases and J by 8 bases; unmatched bases: 4. This CDR3 spans 14 amino acids. The V gene's germline CDR1 is SGDLS and CDR2 YYNGEE. CDR3 loop: CASSVAGGHHEQFF. In DNA, the CDR3 is TGTGCCAGCAGCGTAGCGGGGGGGCACCATGAGCAGTTCTTC.

The rearrangement links TRBV12-3 or TRBV12-4 to TRBJ2-7; D gene ambiguous. The CDR3 sequence is 12 residues long. V lost 0 bases to trimming and J lost 6 bases, with 6 bases between them. The DNA for the CDR3 is TGTGCCAGCAGTTTAGCCCCCCTCGAGCAGTACTTC. This translates into CASSLAPLEQYF.

The rearrangement uses TRBV9 and TRBJ2-1; 7 positions agree with TRBD2. With 4 bases clipped from V and 3 bases from J, the junction kept 10 bases outside the gene matches. Germline assignment: CDR1 SGDLS and CDR2 YYNGEE. The CDR3 is 16 residues long. CDR3: CASSPDLAGDYNEQFF. The CDR3 DNA reads as TGTGCCAGCAGCCCCGATTTGGCGGGGGACTACAATGAGCAGTTCTTC.

The V gene is TRBV10-1, the J gene TRBJ1-5, with D unclear. Germline CDR1 WNHNN, CDR2 SYGVQD (reference sequence). This CDR3 has 13 amino acids. The ends were cut back, 3 bases at V and 7 bases at J, with 10 bases in the middle. DNA of the CDR3: TGCGCCAGCAGTGATTCGGTAATGCAGCCCCAGCATTTT. It yields the protein CASSDSVMQPQHF.

V gene TRBV5-4 combines with J gene TRBJ1-2; D gene unclear. CDR3 length: 12 residues. Trimming left V 0 bases short and J 5 bases short, with 5 bases between. CDR1 and CDR2 from the germline V gene are SGHNT and YYREEE (reference sequence). The CDR3 DNA reads as TGTGCCAGCAGCTTGGAAGTGTATGGCTACACCTTC. It encodes CASSLEVYGYTF.

This sequence joins TRBV3-1 (or the pseudogene TRBV3-2) and TRBJ2-7; 8 bases are a match to TRBD2. V gave up 4 bases and J gave up 4 bases; unmatched junction bases: 6. The germline V gene has CDR1 LGHDT and CDR2 YNNKEL (reference sequence). This CDR3 comprises 14 residues. CDR3 sequence: CASSLSGSSYEQYF. DNA for the CDR3: TGTGCCAGCAGCCTCAGCGGGAGCAGTTACGAGCAGTACTTC.

The chain couples TRBV24-1 to TRBJ2-7; D gene ambiguous. The CDR3 is 12 amino acids. The germline CDR1 and CDR2 sequences are KGHDR and SFDVKD. With 10 bases removed from V and 3 bases from J, the gap between germline ends came to 12 bases. In DNA, the CDR3 is TGTGCCACTCCTGACTGGAACTACGAGCAGTACTTC. Protein product: CATPDWNYEQYF.

Only one count was recorded for this clone. The chain joins TRBV10-2 to TRBJ2-6; TRBD1 agrees at 9 bases. The CDR3 has 17 amino acids. After removal of 7 bases from V and 2 bases from J, the junction contained 9 bases not matched to a gene. Germline values: CDR1 WSHSY, CDR2 SAAADI. CDR3 nucleotides: TGCGCCAGCACCGAGGACAGGGGTTTTACTGGGGCCAACGTCCTGACTTTC. Protein sequence: CASTEDRGFTGANVLTF.

This clone was counted ten times or more. The chain is built from TRBV4-1 and TRBJ1-5; D uncertain. In germline, CDR1 is MGHRA, CDR2 YSYEKL. Trimming left V 5 bases short and J 0 bases short, with 17 bases between. This CDR3 has 17 residues. The CDR3 loop reads CASSSTEVPYSNQPQHF. The CDR3 region has the DNA TGCGCCAGCAGCTCAACCGAGGTGCCGTATAGCAATCAGCCCCAGCATTTT.

The V gene is TRBV7-3, the J gene TRBJ2-1; tentative D call: TRBD1 (5 bases). V lost 5 bases and J lost 14, with 16 bases in between. The CDR3 contains 12 residues. The germline gives CDR1 SGHTA, CDR2 FQGTGA. The CDR3 DNA reads TGTGCCAGCAGCGCACCAGGGCAACGAAAGTTCTTC. Translated: CASSAPGQRKFF.

The chain uses TRBV30 and TRBJ1-2; the D is unclear. This CDR3 spans 15 amino acids. V shed 0 bases and J shed 5 bases, with 16 bases lying between them. Germline lookup yields CDR1 GTSNPN and CDR2 SVGIG (reference sequence). CDR3 protein: CAWSVSGTVYYGYTF. The CDR3, as DNA: TGTGCCTGGAGTGTGTCAGGAACTGTCTATTATGGCTACACCTTC.

The chain employs TRBV29-1 and TRBJ1-5; D is undetermined. The CDR3 totals 13 residues. Per germline, CDR1 SQVTM and CDR2 ANQGSEA. The ends were cut back, 2 bases at V and 4 bases at J, with 9 bases in the middle. The CDR3 protein is CSVELGRNQPQHF. The CDR3 DNA reads as TGCAGCGTTGAACTGGGCCGAAATCAGCCCCAGCATTTT.

The chain has TRBV3-1 (or the pseudogene TRBV3-2) and TRBJ1-1; possible D gene TRBD1, 5 bases. Germline loops: CDR1 LGHDT, CDR2 YNNKEL (reference sequence). Trimming stripped 2 bases from V and 8 bases from J, with 15 bases between. The CDR3 runs 14 residues. The DNA of the CDR3 is TGTGCCAGCAGCCAACGTGGGGGGTCGAAGGAAGCTTTCTTT. Protein product: CASSQRGGSKEAFF.

The V gene is TRBV2, the J gene TRBJ2-1, with TRBD1 matching over 8 bases. CDR1 and CDR2 from the germline V gene are SNHLY and FYNNEI. The CDR3 contains 11 residues. V dropped 8 bases and J dropped 13; count of bases not matched to a gene: 7. CDR3 coding DNA: TGTGCCAGCGATGGACAGGGCATCCAGTTCTTC. It codes for CASDGQGIQFF.

The chain couples TRBV3-1 (or the pseudogene TRBV3-2) to TRBJ1-6; D unclear. The germline CDR1 and CDR2 sequences are LGHDT and YNNKEL (reference sequence). Trimming cost V 0 bases and J 6 bases, with 3 bases left between them. The CDR3 loop spans 13 amino acids. As DNA, the CDR3 is TGTGCCAGCAGCCAAGAGTTTAATTCACCCCTCCACTTT. The encoded protein is CASSQEFNSPLHF.

This clone was recorded only once. The CDR3 DNA reads as TGCGCCAGCAGCCAAGATCGACTAGCGGGAGGGCGGGGTGTAGATACGCAGTATTTT. It translates to CASSQDRLAGGRGVDTQYF. This chain joins TRBV4-1 and TRBJ2-3, with TRBD2 matching 14 bases. J lost 5 bases, V lost 0 bases, and 10 bases had no gene match. The CDR3 consists of 19 residues. Per germline, CDR1 MGHRA and CDR2 YSYEKL.

The chain is built from TRBV6-1 and TRBJ1-2; D unclear. CDR3 length equals 13 residues. Between the trimmed V and J ends, which lost 2 bases and 6 bases, there was a span of 10 bases. Germline values: CDR1 MNHNS, CDR2 SASEGT. For the CDR3, the DNA is TGTGCCAGCAGTGAAAGGTGGAAGGATGGCTACACCTTC. This codes for CASSERWKDGYTF.